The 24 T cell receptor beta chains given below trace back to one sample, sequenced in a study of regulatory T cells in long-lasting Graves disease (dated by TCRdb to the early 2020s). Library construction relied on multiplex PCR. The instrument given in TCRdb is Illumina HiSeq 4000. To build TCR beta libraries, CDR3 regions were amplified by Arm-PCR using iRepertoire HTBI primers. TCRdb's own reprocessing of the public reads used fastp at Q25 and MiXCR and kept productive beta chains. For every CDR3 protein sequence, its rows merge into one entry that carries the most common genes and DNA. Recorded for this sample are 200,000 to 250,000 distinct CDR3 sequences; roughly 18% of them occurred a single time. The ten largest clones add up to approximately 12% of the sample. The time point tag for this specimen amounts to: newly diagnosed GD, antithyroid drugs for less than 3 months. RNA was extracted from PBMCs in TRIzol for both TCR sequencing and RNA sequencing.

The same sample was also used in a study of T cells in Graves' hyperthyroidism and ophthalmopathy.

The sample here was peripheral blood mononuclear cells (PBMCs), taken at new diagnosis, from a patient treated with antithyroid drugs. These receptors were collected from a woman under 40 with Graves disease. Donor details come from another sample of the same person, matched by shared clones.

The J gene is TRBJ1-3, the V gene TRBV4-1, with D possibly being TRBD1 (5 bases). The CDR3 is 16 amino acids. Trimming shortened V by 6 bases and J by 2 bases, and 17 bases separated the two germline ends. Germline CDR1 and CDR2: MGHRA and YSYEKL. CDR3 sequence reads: CASSLIFGGTGNTIYF. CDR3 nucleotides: TGCGCCAGCAGTTTAATATTTGGGGGAACTGGAAACACCATATATTTT.

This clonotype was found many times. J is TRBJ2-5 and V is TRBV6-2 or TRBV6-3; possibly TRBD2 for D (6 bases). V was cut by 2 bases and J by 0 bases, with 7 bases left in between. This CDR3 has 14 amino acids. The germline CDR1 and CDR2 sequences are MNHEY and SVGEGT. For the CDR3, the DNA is TGTGCCAGCAGTTACGGGAGGTACCAAGAGACCCAGTACTTC. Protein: CASSYGRYQETQYF.

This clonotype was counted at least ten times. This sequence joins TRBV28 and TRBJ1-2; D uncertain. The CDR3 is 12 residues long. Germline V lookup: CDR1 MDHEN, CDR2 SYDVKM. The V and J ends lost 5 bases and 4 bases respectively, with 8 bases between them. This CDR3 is CASSAALYGYTF. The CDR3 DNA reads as TGTGCCAGCAGTGCCGCCCTCTATGGCTACACCTTC.

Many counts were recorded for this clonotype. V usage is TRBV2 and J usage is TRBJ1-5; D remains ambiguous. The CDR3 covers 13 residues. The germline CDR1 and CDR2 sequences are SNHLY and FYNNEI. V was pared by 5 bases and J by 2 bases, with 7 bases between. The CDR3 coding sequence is TGTGCCAGCAGTCACGACGGCAATCAGCCCCAGCATTTT. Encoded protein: CASSHDGNQPQHF.

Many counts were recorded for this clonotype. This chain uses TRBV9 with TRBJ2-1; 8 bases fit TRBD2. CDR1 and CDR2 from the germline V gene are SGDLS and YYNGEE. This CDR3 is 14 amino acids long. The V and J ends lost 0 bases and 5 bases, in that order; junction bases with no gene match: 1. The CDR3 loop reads CASSVGTSHNEQFF. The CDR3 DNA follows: TGTGCCAGCAGCGTAGGGACTAGCCACAATGAGCAGTTCTTC.

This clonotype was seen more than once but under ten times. CDR3 amino acids: CASSTRKDGRTYEQYF. The CDR3 coding sequence is TGTGCCAGCAGTACGAGGAAGGACGGGAGAACCTACGAGCAGTACTTC. The rearrangement uses TRBV11-2 and TRBJ2-7, with D tentatively TRBD2 (6 bases). Trimming pared 6 bases from V and 2 bases from J, leaving 20 bases between. CDR1 is SGHAT and CDR2 is FQNNGV in the germline V gene. The CDR3 is made up of 16 amino acids. Filled out from reference TRBV11-2 and TRBJ2-7, the complete variable domain reads EAGVAQSPRYKIIEKRQSVAFWCNPISGHATLYWYQQILGQGPKLLIQFQNNGVVDDSQLPKDRFSAERLKGVDSTLKIQPAKLEDSAVYLCASSTRKDGRTYEQYFGPGTRLTVT.

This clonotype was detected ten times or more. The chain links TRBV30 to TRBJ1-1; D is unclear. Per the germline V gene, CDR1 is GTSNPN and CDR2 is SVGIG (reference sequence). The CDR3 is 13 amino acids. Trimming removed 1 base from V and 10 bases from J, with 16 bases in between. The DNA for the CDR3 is TGTGCCTGGAGTGACCAGCGCGTACCGCGAGCTTTCTTT. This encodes CAWSDQRVPRAFF.

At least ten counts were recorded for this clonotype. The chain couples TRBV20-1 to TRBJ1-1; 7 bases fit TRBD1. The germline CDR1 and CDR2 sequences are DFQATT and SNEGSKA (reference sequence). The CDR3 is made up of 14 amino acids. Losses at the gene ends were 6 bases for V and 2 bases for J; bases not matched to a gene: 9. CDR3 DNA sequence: TGCAGTGCCAAAACAGGGGTCCTAAACACTGAAGCTTTCTTT. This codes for CSAKTGVLNTEAFF.

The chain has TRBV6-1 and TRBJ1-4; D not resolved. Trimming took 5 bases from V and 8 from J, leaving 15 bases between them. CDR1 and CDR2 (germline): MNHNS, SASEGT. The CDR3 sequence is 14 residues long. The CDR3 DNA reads TGTGCCAGCAGTAGGGCCAATTATCCAGAAAAACTGTTTTTT. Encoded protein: CASSRANYPEKLFF.

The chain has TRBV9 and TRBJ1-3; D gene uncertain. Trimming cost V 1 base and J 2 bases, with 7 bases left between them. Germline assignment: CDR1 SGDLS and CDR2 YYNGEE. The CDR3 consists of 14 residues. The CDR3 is CASSVSTAGNTIYF. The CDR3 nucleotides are TGTGCCAGCAGCGTAAGCACAGCTGGAAACACCATATATTTT.

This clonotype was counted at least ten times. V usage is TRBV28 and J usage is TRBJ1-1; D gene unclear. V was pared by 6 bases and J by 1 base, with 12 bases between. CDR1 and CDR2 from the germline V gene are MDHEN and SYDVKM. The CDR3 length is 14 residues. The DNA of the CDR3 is TGTGCCAGCAGGGAGTATCACAGGAACACTGAAGCTTTCTTT. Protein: CASREYHRNTEAFF.

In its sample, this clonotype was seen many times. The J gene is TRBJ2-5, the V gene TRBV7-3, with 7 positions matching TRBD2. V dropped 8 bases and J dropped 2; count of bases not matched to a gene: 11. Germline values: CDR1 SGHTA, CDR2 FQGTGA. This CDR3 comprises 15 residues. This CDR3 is CASSLGGVPQETQYF. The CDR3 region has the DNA TGTGCCAGCTCCCTGGGGGGGGTTCCTCAAGAGACCCAGTACTTC.

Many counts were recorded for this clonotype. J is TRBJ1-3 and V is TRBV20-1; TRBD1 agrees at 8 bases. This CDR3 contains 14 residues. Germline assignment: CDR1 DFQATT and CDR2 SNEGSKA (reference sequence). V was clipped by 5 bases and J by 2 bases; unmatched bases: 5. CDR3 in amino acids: CSARTGSPGNTIYF. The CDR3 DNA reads TGCAGTGCTCGGACAGGGTCTCCTGGAAACACCATATATTTT.

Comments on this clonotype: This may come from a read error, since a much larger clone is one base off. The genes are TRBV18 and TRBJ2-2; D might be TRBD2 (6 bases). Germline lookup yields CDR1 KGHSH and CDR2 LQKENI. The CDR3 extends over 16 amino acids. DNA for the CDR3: TGTGCCAGCTCACCGTTAATGACGGGAGACACCGAGGAGCTGTTTTTT. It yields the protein CASSPLMTGDTEELFF.

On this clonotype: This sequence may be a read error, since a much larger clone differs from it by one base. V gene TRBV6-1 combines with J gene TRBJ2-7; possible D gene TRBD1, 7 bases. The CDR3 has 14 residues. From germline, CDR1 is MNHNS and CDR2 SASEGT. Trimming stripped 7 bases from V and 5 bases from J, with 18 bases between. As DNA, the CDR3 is TGTGCCAGCAATGCAGGGGGGATAGGGGACGAGCAGTACTTC. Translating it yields CASNAGGIGDEQYF.

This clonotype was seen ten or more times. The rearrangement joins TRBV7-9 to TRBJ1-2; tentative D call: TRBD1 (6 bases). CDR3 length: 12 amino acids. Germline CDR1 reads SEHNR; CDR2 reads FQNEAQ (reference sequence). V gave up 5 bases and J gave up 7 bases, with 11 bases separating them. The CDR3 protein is CASSTRTVGYTF. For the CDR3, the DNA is TGTGCCAGCAGCACCCGGACAGTTGGCTACACCTTC.

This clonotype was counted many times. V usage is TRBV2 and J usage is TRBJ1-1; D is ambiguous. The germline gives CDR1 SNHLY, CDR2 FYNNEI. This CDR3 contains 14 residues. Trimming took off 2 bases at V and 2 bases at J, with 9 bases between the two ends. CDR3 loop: CASSERELNTEAFF. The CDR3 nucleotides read TGTGCCAGCAGTGAAAGGGAACTTAACACTGAAGCTTTCTTT.

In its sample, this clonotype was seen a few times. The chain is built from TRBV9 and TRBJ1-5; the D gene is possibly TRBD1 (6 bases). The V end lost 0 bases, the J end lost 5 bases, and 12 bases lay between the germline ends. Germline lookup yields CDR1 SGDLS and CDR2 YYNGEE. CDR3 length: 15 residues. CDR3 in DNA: TGTGCCAGCAGCGTAGCAGGGGCCGTTCATCAGCCCCAGCATTTT. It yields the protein CASSVAGAVHQPQHF.

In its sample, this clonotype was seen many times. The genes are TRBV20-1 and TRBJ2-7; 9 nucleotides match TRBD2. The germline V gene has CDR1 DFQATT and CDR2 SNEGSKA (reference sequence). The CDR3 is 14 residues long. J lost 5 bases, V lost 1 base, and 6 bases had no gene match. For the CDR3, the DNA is TGCAGTGCTAGAGCGGCTAGCGGGATTCACGAGCAGTACTTC. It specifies CSARAASGIHEQYF.

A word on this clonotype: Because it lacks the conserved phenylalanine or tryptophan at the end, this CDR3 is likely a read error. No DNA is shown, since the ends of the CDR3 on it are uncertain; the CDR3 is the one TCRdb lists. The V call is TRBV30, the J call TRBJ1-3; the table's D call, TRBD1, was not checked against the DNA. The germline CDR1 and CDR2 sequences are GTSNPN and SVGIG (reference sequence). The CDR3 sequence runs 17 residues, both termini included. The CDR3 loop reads CAWKRGQGAQEGNTISL.

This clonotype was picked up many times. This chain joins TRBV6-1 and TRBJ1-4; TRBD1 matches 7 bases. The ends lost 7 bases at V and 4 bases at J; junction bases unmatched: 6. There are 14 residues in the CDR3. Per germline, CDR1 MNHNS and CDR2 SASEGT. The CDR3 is CASTPRDSNEKLFF. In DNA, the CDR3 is TGTGCCAGCACTCCCCGGGACAGTAATGAAAAACTGTTTTTT.

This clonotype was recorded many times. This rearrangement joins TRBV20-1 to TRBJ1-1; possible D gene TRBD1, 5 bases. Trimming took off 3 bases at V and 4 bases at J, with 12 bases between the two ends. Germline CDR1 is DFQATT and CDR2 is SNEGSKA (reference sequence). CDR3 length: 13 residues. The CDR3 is CSARGGVGTEAFF. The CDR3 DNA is TGCAGTGCTAGGGGGGGGGTCGGCACTGAAGCTTTCTTT.

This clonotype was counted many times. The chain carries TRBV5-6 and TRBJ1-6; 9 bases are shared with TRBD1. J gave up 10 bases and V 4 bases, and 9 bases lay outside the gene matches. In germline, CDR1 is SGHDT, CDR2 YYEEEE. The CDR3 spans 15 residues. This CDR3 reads CASSGRTGAISPLHF. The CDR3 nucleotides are TGTGCCAGCAGCGGACGGACAGGGGCAATCTCACCCCTCCACTTT.

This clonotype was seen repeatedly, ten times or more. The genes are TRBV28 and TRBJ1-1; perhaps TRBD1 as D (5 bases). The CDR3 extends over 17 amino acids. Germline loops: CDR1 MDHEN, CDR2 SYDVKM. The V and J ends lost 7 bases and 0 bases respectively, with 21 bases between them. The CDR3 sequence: CASNTRVRGAMNTEAFF. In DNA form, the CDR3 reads TGTGCCAGCAATACTAGGGTAAGGGGAGCGATGAACACTGAAGCTTTCTTT.